This TCR beta chain was sequenced for a study of cytomegalovirus exposure and HLA in healthy donors. General study results and limits: Several of the most significant clusters were apparently associated with common viral pathogens in a later analysis.

Turning to this clone: Its antigen is unidentified.

PCR involved 60 Vbeta and 13 Jbeta primers. Sequencing was performed with immunoSEQ multiplex PCR; in TCRdb, only in-frame clones are kept and a portion is missing. The sample has over 100,000 clones, around 75% seen once. The CDR3 is 15 amino acids. V lost 4 bases to trimming and J lost 4 bases; unmatched junction nucleotides: 3. Germline V CDR1 and CDR2: SGHRS, YFSETQ. V is TRBV5-1 and J is TRBJ2-3, with 13 bases identical to TRBD2. The sample consisted of PBMCs. The TCR sequence derives from a woman in her twenties or thirties in good health and CMV-seronegative. CDR3: CASSGGTSGADTQYF. The CDR3 DNA follows: TGCGCCAGCAGCGGAGGGACTAGCGGGGCAGATACGCAGTATTTT.